This TCR beta chain was identified in a study of neurological immune-mediated disorders. Findings and limits, study-wide: Across subjects, expanded clones had no CDR3 amino acid sequences in common, pointing to private repertoires in all groups.

The cDNA was synthesized by 5'RACE incorporating 10-nucleotide random UMIs. TCRdb used MiXCR to reprocess the 5' RACE reads, holding one entry per CDR3 protein. The sample has around 52,000 distinct CDR3 sequences; approximately 5.8% are singletons. This clonotype has at least ten counts. The antigen remains unidentified. Libraries from sorted cells used roughly 900,000 T cells (CD4+ or CD8+). This CDR3 is built from 14 residues. Germline CDR1 is DFQATT and CDR2 is SNEGSKA (reference sequence). V gave up 6 bases and J gave up 3 bases; unmatched junction bases: 10. The source material was CD4+ T cells from blood. The sequence came from a woman aged 18-35 years with multiple sclerosis. The rearrangement joins TRBV20-1 to TRBJ1-1, with 7 bases lining up with TRBD1. The CDR3, as DNA: TGCAGTGCCCCGCATACAGGGGCCGACACTGAAGCTTTCTTT. The encoded protein is CSAPHTGADTEAFF.